The 19 T cell receptor beta chains below come from one sample, sequenced in a study of cytomegalovirus exposure and HLA in healthy donors. The study ran its PCR with 60 Vbeta and 13 Jbeta primers. Using immunoSEQ multiplex PCR, the repertoire was profiled, and TCRdb retains in-frame clones only, with some absent. The data contain around 70,000 clones, about nine tenths of them singletons. Sequencing input: PBMCs. The source of these receptors is a woman under 40 in good health and CMV-seronegative.

This clone was counted only a few times. J is TRBJ2-1 and V is TRBV7-9; 8 nucleotides line up with TRBD1. After removal of 5 bases from V and 2 bases from J, the junction contained 5 bases not matched to a gene. In germline, CDR1 is SEHNR, CDR2 FQNEAQ (reference sequence). The CDR3 covers 15 residues. CDR3 coding DNA: TGTGCCAGCAGCAAGTCAGGGGGCGCCTACAATGAGCAGTTCTTC. The encoded protein is CASSKSGGAYNEQFF.

This clone showed up just a few times. The V and J genes are TRBV27 and TRBJ1-1, with a tentative D call TRBD1 (5 bases). V was pared by 3 bases and J by 4 bases, with 12 bases between. CDR1 is MNHEY, CDR2 SMNVEV, per germline (reference sequence). The CDR3 is made up of 14 amino acids. DNA of the CDR3: TGTGCCAGCAGTTTCGGGGGGTCGGGCACTGAAGCTTTCTTT. Translation gives CASSFGGSGTEAFF.

The chain couples TRBV6-5 to TRBJ1-6; D is unclear. This CDR3 has 13 amino acids. CDR1 MNHEY and CDR2 SVGAGI come from the germline V gene. Trimming pared 6 bases from V and 8 bases from J, leaving 11 bases between. The CDR3 DNA sequence: TGTGCCAGCAGCGCAATTACGGATTCACCCCTCCACTTT. Its translation is CASSAITDSPLHF.

V usage is TRBV28 and J usage is TRBJ2-7; 7 positions match TRBD1. There are 14 residues in the CDR3. Germline CDR1 is MDHEN and CDR2 is SYDVKM. J gave up 2 bases and V 6 bases, and 7 bases lay outside the gene matches. The CDR3 is CASRTDRTAYEQYF. CDR3 in DNA: TGTGCCAGCAGGACGGACAGGACCGCCTACGAGCAGTACTTC.

The gene calls are TRBV7-2 and TRBJ2-3, with D hard to call. V lost 6 bases to trimming and J lost 6 bases, with 7 bases between them. Germline CDR1 reads SGHTA; CDR2 reads FQGNSA. The CDR3 contains 11 residues. For the CDR3, the DNA is TGTGCCAGCAGGGCATCGGATACGCAGTATTTT. This gives the protein CASRASDTQYF.

The V and J genes are TRBV7-9 and TRBJ2-3; 10 bases are shared with TRBD2. The junction had 1 base not matched to a gene; V was cut back by 0 bases and J by 1 base. The germline gives CDR1 SEHNR, CDR2 FQNEAQ (reference sequence). This CDR3 comprises 16 residues. In DNA form, the CDR3 reads TGTGCCAGCAGCTTAGCAGGGACTAGCGGCACAGATACGCAGTATTTT. Amino acids: CASSLAGTSGTDTQYF. The full variable domain, rest sourced from reference TRBV7-9 and TRBJ2-3, is DTGVSQNPRHKITKRGQNVTFRCDPISEHNRLYWYRQTLGQGPEFLTYFQNEAQLEKSRLLSDRFSAERPKGSFSTLEIQRTEQGDSAMYLCASSLAGTSGTDTQYFGPGTRLTVL.

This clone was seen more than once but under ten times. V gene TRBV13 combines with J gene TRBJ2-1; TRBD2 matches at 13 bases. Germline CDR1 reads PRHDT; CDR2 reads FYEKMQ (reference sequence). The CDR3 loop spans 17 amino acids. With V trimmed by 4 bases and J by 9 bases, 12 bases remained unmatched. CDR3 sequence: CASSSQLAGGPRGEQFF. CDR3 coding DNA: TGTGCCAGCAGCTCCCAACTAGCGGGAGGGCCAAGGGGTGAGCAGTTCTTC.

The chain combines TRBV27 with TRBJ1-2, with D unresolved. Germline values: CDR1 MNHEY, CDR2 SMNVEV (reference sequence). The CDR3 consists of 17 residues. Between the trimmed V and J ends, which lost 4 bases and 4 bases, there was a span of 22 bases. Here the CDR3 reads CASSSSTQLLQLYGYTF. The DNA of the CDR3 is TGTGCCAGCAGTTCCTCTACACAACTGCTACAGCTCTATGGCTACACCTTC.

The V gene is TRBV5-4, the J gene TRBJ2-1, with 8 nucleotides matching TRBD2. Germline assignment: CDR1 SGHNT and CDR2 YYREEE (reference sequence). This CDR3 spans 17 amino acids. J lost 7 bases, V lost 0 bases, and 12 bases had no gene match. This CDR3 reads CASSLDGSGRAGNEQFF. The CDR3 DNA sequence: TGTGCCAGCAGCTTGGACGGATCCGGGAGGGCGGGTAATGAGCAGTTCTTC. The full variable domain, with the rest looked up from reference TRBV5-4 and TRBJ2-1, is ETGVTQSPTHLIKTRGQQVTLRCSSQSGHNTVSWYQQALGQGPQFIFQYYREEENGRGNFPPRFSGLQFPNYSSELNVNALELDDSALYLCASSLDGSGRAGNEQFFGPGTRLTVL.

The chain employs TRBV19 and TRBJ1-1; maybe TRBD1 (6 bases). The CDR3 is made up of 14 amino acids. CDR1 is LNHDA, CDR2 SQIVND, per germline (reference sequence). The V gene lost 6 bases and the J gene lost 3 bases, with 14 bases spanning the gap. The CDR3 DNA sequence: TGTGCCAGTAGAACAGGGACAAAGGACACTGAAGCTTTCTTT. Translating it yields CASRTGTKDTEAFF.

This clone showed up just once. V is TRBV6-5 and J is TRBJ1-1; no clear D gene. Germline CDR1 MNHEY, CDR2 SVGAGI. The CDR3 loop spans 13 amino acids. V was shortened by 8 bases and J by 0 bases, with 10 bases between the two germline ends. The CDR3 protein is CASRNSMNTEAFF. Written as DNA, the CDR3 is TGTGCCAGCCGGAACAGCATGAACACTGAAGCTTTCTTT.

The rearrangement uses TRBV11-1 and TRBJ2-5; D may be TRBD1 (6 bases). The germline gives CDR1 SGHAT, CDR2 FQDESV (reference sequence). The CDR3 is made up of 16 amino acids. V was trimmed by 2 bases and J by 4 bases, leaving 17 bases between them. This CDR3 reads CASSLKSPGHIETQYF. CDR3 coding DNA: TGTGCCAGCAGCTTAAAGTCACCGGGACACATAGAGACCCAGTACTTC.

The chain carries TRBV2 and TRBJ2-7; 7 positions match TRBD2. The J segment lost 4 bases and the V segment lost 8 bases, leaving 8 bases of the junction unmatched. CDR3 length: 13 residues. The germline V gene has CDR1 SNHLY and CDR2 FYNNEI. This CDR3 is CASSLGGSYEQYF. CDR3 nucleotide sequence: TGTGCCAGCTCCCTGGGCGGGAGTTACGAGCAGTACTTC.

CDR3 sequence: CASSPPGTKYEQYF. The CDR3 DNA sequence: TGTGCCAGCTCACCTCCCGGGACAAAATACGAGCAGTACTTC. The chain is built from TRBV18 and TRBJ2-7; maybe TRBD1 (6 bases). The V gene's germline CDR1 is KGHSH and CDR2 LQKENI. CDR3 size: 14 residues. V shed 3 bases and J shed 4 bases, with 13 bases lying between them.

This chain connects TRBV21-1 to TRBJ2-2; the table's D call of TRBD2 was not tested on the DNA. TRBV21-1 has pseudogene status. The CDR3 contains 16 residues. CDR3 nucleotides: TGTGCCAGCAGCAACCTGGGACTAGCGGGGACCGGGGAGCTGTTTTTT. Amino acid sequence: CASSNLGLAGTGELFF.

The CDR3 bases are TGTGCCAGTCAAGAGGGGGTAAACACCGGGGAGCTGTTTTTT. Its translation: CASQEGVNTGELFF. The chain joins TRBV6-4 to TRBJ2-2, with a tentative D call TRBD1 (6 bases). The ends were cut back, 9 bases at V and 2 bases at J, with 13 bases in the middle. The germline V gene encodes CDR1 MRHNA and CDR2 SNTAGT. The CDR3 totals 14 residues.

J is TRBJ2-5 and V is TRBV1; the table assigns TRBD1, which was not confirmed against the DNA. TRBJ2-7 explains the end of the DNA better; the J call may be wrong. TRBV1 is a recognized pseudogene. The CDR3 runs 14 residues. Here the CDR3 DNA reads TGCACCAGCAGCCCTGAGGACAGGGCCCACGAGCAGTACTTC. Protein product: CTSSPEDRAHEQYF.

The chain carries TRBV25-1 and TRBJ1-2; 8 nucleotides match TRBD1. Germline loops: CDR1 MGHDK, CDR2 SYGVNS. The CDR3 covers 14 residues. V gave up 4 bases and J gave up 8 bases; unmatched junction bases: 9. CDR3 in DNA: TGTGCCAGCAGTGTAACCGGGACAGGTGGCGGCTACACCTTC. Its protein product is CASSVTGTGGGYTF.

This chain uses TRBV28 with TRBJ2-3, with TRBD2 matching 13 bases. V was pared by 8 bases and J by 4 bases, with 12 bases of the junction left unmatched. This CDR3 contains 17 residues. CDR1 MDHEN and CDR2 SYDVKM come from the germline V gene. Here the CDR3 reads CASAPALLAGGADTQYF. CDR3 bases: TGTGCCAGCGCCCCTGCCCTACTAGCGGGAGGGGCAGATACGCAGTATTTT.